Shown below are 4 T cell receptor beta chains from a single sample sequenced in a study of T cells after yellow fever vaccination. TCRdb reanalysed the 5' RACE reads using MiXCR and keeps one entry per CDR3 protein. The sample records just under 600,000 distinct CDR3 sequences, roughly 13% being singletons. This material consisted of PBMCs, taken on the day of the yellow fever booster vaccination. The receptor set was obtained from a young man who received the YFV17D yellow fever vaccine.

The rearrangement links TRBV7-9 to TRBJ2-3; D ambiguous. V lost 5 bases, J lost 2 bases, and 8 bases lay in between. The CDR3 runs to 13 residues. Germline-derived CDR1 and CDR2 are SEHNR and FQNEAQ (reference sequence). The CDR3 bases are TGTGCCAGCAGCGCCGCCTTCACAGATACGCAGTATTTT. Translation gives CASSAAFTDTQYF.

V and J are TRBV5-5 and TRBJ2-3; 7 nucleotides align to TRBD1. V dropped 4 bases and J dropped 6; count of bases not matched to a gene: 8. Germline-derived CDR1 and CDR2 are SGHKS and YYEKEE (reference sequence). This CDR3 has 14 amino acids. The CDR3 region is CASSRGQTPDTQYF. The DNA for the CDR3 is TGTGCCAGCAGCAGGGGACAGACCCCTGATACGCAGTATTTT.

This clonotype was detected many times. This chain uses TRBV30 with TRBJ1-1; tentatively, D is TRBD1 (6 bases). Per the germline V gene, CDR1 is GTSNPN and CDR2 is SVGIG (reference sequence). V lost 4 bases, J lost 4 bases, and 19 bases lay in between. This CDR3 comprises 15 residues. In DNA form, the CDR3 reads TGTGCCTGGACGCTCGGCGAACAGGGTGTCACTGAAGCTTTCTTT. It yields the protein CAWTLGEQGVTEAFF. Variable domain in full (rest from reference TRBV30 and TRBJ1-1): SQTIHQWPATLVQPVGSPLSLECTVEGTSNPNLYWYRQAAGRGLQLLFYSVGIGQISSEVPQNLSASRPQDRQFILSSKKLLLSDSGFYLCAWTLGEQGVTEAFFGQGTRLTVV.

The chain is built from TRBV29-1 and TRBJ1-2, with 10 bases aligning to TRBD1. The CDR3 loop spans 12 amino acids. V was clipped by 4 bases and J by 6 bases; unmatched bases: 2. In germline, CDR1 is SQVTM, CDR2 ANQGSEA. In DNA, the CDR3 is TGCAGCGTTGGGGGGACAGGGGATGGCTACACCTTC. Translating it yields CSVGGTGDGYTF.